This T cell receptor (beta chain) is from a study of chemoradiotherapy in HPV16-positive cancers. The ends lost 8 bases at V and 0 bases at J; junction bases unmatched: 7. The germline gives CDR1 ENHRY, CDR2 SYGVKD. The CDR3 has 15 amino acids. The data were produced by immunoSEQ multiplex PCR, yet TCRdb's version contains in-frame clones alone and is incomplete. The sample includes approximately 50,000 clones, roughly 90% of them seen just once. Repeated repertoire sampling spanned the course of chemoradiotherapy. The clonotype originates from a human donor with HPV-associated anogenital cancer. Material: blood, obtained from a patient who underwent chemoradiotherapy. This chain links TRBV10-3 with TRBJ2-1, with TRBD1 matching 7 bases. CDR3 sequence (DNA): TGTGCCATCGGGAGACAGGGCAACTCCTACAATGAGCAGTTCTTC. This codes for CAIGRQGNSYNEQFF.